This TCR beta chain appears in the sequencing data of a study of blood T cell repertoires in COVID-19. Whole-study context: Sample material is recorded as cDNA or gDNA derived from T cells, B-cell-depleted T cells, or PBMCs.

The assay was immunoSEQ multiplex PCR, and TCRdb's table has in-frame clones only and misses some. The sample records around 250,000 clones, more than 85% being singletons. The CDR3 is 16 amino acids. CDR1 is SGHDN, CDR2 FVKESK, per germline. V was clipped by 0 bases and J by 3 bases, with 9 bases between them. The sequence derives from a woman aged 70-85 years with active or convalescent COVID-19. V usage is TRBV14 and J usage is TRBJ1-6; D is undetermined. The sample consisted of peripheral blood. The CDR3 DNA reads TGTGCCAGCAGCCAAGATAGCCCCTACTATAATTCACCCCTCCACTTT. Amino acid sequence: CASSQDSPYYNSPLHF.